What follows are 22 T cell receptor beta chains derived from one specimen sequenced in a study of early T cells in non-severe SARS-CoV-2 infection. From the 5' RACE reads, TCRdb called clonotypes with MiXCR, one entry per CDR3 protein. The repertoire holds roughly 66,000 distinct CDR3 sequences, with approximately 9% as singletons. Specimen: whole blood. All receptors come from an adult who was a healthcare worker with PCR-confirmed SARS-CoV-2 infection or an uninfected control (not recorded which).

The CDR3 protein is CASSEPQETQYF. Written as DNA, the CDR3 is TGCGCCAGCAGCGAGCCTCAAGAGACCCAGTACTTC. V gene TRBV5-1 combines with J gene TRBJ2-5; D is uncertain. CDR3 length: 12 residues. Trimming shortened V by 4 bases and J by 2 bases, and 6 bases separated the two germline ends. Germline CDR1 reads SGHRS; CDR2 reads YFSETQ.

This clonotype has ten or more counts. J is TRBJ2-6 and V is TRBV29-1; the match to TRBD2 covers 13 bases. Per germline, CDR1 SQVTM and CDR2 ANQGSEA. The CDR3 totals 16 residues. Germline trimming cut 8 bases from V and 2 bases from J; bases unmatched to any gene: 6. The CDR3 DNA is TGCAGCATCGGACTAGCGGGAGTTGCTGGGGCCAACGTCCTGACTTTC. Translating gives CSIGLAGVAGANVLTF.

The chain couples TRBV28 to TRBJ1-5; possible D gene TRBD1, 5 bases. The V gene's germline CDR1 is MDHEN and CDR2 SYDVKM. V lost 6 bases and J 2 bases, leaving 14 bases between the germline ends. The CDR3 runs to 15 residues. The CDR3 DNA reads TGTGCCAGCAGGTCACTTGGGACCCGCAATCAGCCCCAGCATTTT. Its protein product is CASRSLGTRNQPQHF.

The V gene is TRBV6-5, the J gene TRBJ2-7; perhaps TRBD2 as D (6 bases). The germline V gene has CDR1 MNHEY and CDR2 SVGAGI. V dropped 7 bases and J dropped 6 bases, with 16 bases sitting between them. The CDR3 contains 13 residues. The CDR3: CASIKAGAGEQYF. DNA for the CDR3: TGTGCCAGCATAAAGGCAGGAGCGGGCGAGCAGTACTTC.

The chain couples TRBV12-3 or TRBV12-4 to TRBJ1-3, with a weak D call TRBD1 (6 bases). Trimming took off 6 bases at V and 7 bases at J, with 16 bases between the two ends. The CDR3 extends over 14 amino acids. The CDR3 loop reads CASRTGTRENTIYF. The CDR3 coding sequence is TGTGCCAGCAGGACCGGGACAAGAGAGAACACCATATATTTT.

This clonotype was counted many times. The chain recombines TRBV7-9 with TRBJ2-7, with D possibly TRBD1 on 5 matching bases. V was shortened by 6 bases and J by 1 base, with 19 bases between the two germline ends. CDR3 length: 16 amino acids. Per germline, CDR1 SEHNR and CDR2 FQNEAQ (reference sequence). This CDR3 reads CASSPPGVGQSYEQYF. The CDR3 nucleotides are TGTGCCAGCAGTCCCCCTGGTGTAGGACAATCCTACGAGCAGTACTTC.

This clonotype was detected only a few times. V usage is TRBV7-9 and J usage is TRBJ2-2; 10 nucleotides agree with TRBD2. Germline CDR1 SEHNR, CDR2 FQNEAQ (reference sequence). The CDR3 has 16 residues. V trimming: 6 bases; J trimming: 4 bases; junction bases outside the gene matches: 8. The CDR3 loop reads CASRGSSGSATGELFF. Written as DNA, the CDR3 is TGTGCCAGCAGAGGGTCTAGCGGGAGCGCCACCGGGGAGCTGTTTTTT.

This clonotype has more than one count but fewer than ten. The junction differs from germline at one of its ends, possibly a read error. V and J are TRBV7-9 and TRBJ2-1; 10 bases match TRBD2. Per germline, CDR1 SEHNR and CDR2 FQNEAQ (reference sequence). The CDR3 covers 11 residues. The CDR3 region has the DNA TGTGCCAGCAGCCTAGCGGGGGCCCAGTTCTTC. Protein product: CASSLAGAQFF.

The chain combines TRBV2 with TRBJ2-5, with D unresolved. Germline-derived CDR1 and CDR2 are SNHLY and FYNNEI. V shed 7 bases and J shed 0 bases, with 18 bases lying between them. The CDR3 totals 16 residues. The CDR3 protein is CASTLNRAAYQETQYF. DNA for the CDR3: TGTGCCAGCACCCTCAACCGGGCAGCGTACCAAGAGACCCAGTACTTC.

The V call is TRBV7-9, the J call TRBJ2-3; D is perhaps TRBD2 (6 bases). The ends were cut back, 4 bases at V and 3 bases at J, with 14 bases in the middle. The CDR3 length is 15 residues. CDR1 and CDR2 from the germline V gene are SEHNR and FQNEAQ (reference sequence). This CDR3 reads CASSSRGTETDTQYF. CDR3 DNA: TGTGCCAGCAGCTCCCGGGGGACGGAGACAGATACGCAGTATTTT.

This clonotype was seen ten or more times. The chain combines TRBV6-2 or TRBV6-3 with TRBJ1-1, with 8 bases lining up with TRBD1. Trimming cost V 2 bases and J 7 bases; bases outside gene matches: 6. Germline-derived CDR1 and CDR2 are MNHEY and SVGEGT. This CDR3 comprises 14 residues. The CDR3 DNA is TGTGCCAGCAGTTACCGCGACAGGGGTTATGAAGCTTTCTTT. As protein: CASSYRDRGYEAFF.

This clonotype has just a few counts. The chain carries TRBV9 and TRBJ2-3, with TRBD1 matching 11 bases. CDR3 length equals 16 residues. Germline lookup yields CDR1 SGDLS and CDR2 YYNGEE. After removal of 3 bases from V and 6 bases from J, the junction contained 9 bases not matched to a gene. The CDR3 bases are TGTGCCAGCAGCGCCACCGGGACAGGGGGTTTGGATACGCAGTATTTT. It codes for CASSATGTGGLDTQYF.

This clonotype was seen a few times. The chain combines TRBV5-4 with TRBJ2-7, with 10 positions matching TRBD2. J gave up 4 bases and V 5 bases, and 6 bases lay outside the gene matches. This CDR3 is built from 14 residues. In germline, CDR1 is SGHNT, CDR2 YYREEE (reference sequence). This chain's CDR3 is CASRTGLATYEQYF. CDR3 in DNA: TGTGCCAGCAGAACGGGACTAGCGACTTACGAGCAGTACTTC.

This clonotype was counted between two and nine times. This chain links TRBV12-3 or TRBV12-4 with TRBJ2-2, with TRBD2 as a possible D gene (5 bases). CDR3 size: 16 residues. V gave up 11 bases and J gave up 2 bases, with 21 bases separating them. The CDR3 protein is CASLASTLLNTGELFF. CDR3 DNA sequence: TGTGCCTCACTGGCTAGCACGCTACTCAACACCGGGGAGCTGTTTTTT.

The V call is TRBV10-3, the J call TRBJ2-2, with unresolved D. V lost 2 bases to trimming and J lost 0 bases, with 7 bases between them. Germline-derived CDR1 and CDR2 are ENHRY and SYGVKD. The CDR3 length is 15 residues. The CDR3 DNA reads as TGTGCCATCAGTGAGAACAGCGCGAACACCGGGGAGCTGTTTTTT. Translated: CAISENSANTGELFF.

This clonotype came up many times. The V and J genes are TRBV3-1 and TRBJ2-1; TRBD2 agrees at 9 bases. This CDR3 is built from 17 residues. Germline trimming cut 1 base from V and 4 bases from J; bases unmatched to any gene: 8. Germline-derived CDR1 and CDR2 are LGHDT and YNNKEL (reference sequence). The CDR3 region has the DNA TGTGCCAGCAGCCAAGGGTTGTCAGCGGGAGGATACAATGAGCAGTTCTTC. Its translation is CASSQGLSAGGYNEQFF.

A word on this clonotype: It may be a read error: a sequence one base away is much more abundant. V usage is TRBV6-6 and J usage is TRBJ2-7, with 7 positions matching TRBD1. CDR1 is MNHNY, CDR2 SVGAGI, per germline (reference sequence). The CDR3 length is 16 residues. CDR3 nucleotide sequence: TGTGCCAGCAGTTACAGGCAACAGGGGCTGCTATACGGGCAGTACTTC. Amino acids: CASSYRQQGLLYGQYF.

The V gene is TRBV7-2, the J gene TRBJ1-1; 8 bases align to TRBD1. V shed 2 bases, J shed 0 bases, and the junction held 5 bases outside the gene matches. Looked up from germline, CDR1 is SGHTA and CDR2 is FQGNSA. The CDR3 loop spans 16 amino acids. The CDR3 is CASSLSGTGVNTEAFF. CDR3 in DNA: TGTGCCAGCAGCTTATCTGGGACAGGAGTGAACACTGAAGCTTTCTTT.

This clonotype was recorded many times. The CDR3 DNA sequence: TGCGCCAGCAGCTTACTTCCGGGACTAGGTGGGCAAGAGACCCAGTACTTC. Protein sequence: CASSLLPGLGGQETQYF. This chain links TRBV5-1 with TRBJ2-5; 8 nucleotides match TRBD2. The J segment lost 2 bases and the V segment lost 2 bases, leaving 11 bases of the junction unmatched. This CDR3 has 17 residues. Germline V gene sequence: CDR1 SGHRS, CDR2 YFSETQ.

The chain has TRBV20-1 and TRBJ2-3, with 7 bases matching TRBD2. Germline V lookup: CDR1 DFQATT, CDR2 SNEGSKA (reference sequence). V lost 4 bases and J lost 1; bases outside the gene matches: 5. This CDR3 has 14 residues. As DNA, the CDR3 is TGCAGTGCTACTGAGCGGGGTGGCACAGATACGCAGTATTTT. Amino acids: CSATERGGTDTQYF.

The rearrangement links TRBV9 to TRBJ2-1; D call uncertain. V was pared by 0 bases and J by 6 bases, with 7 bases between. Germline V lookup: CDR1 SGDLS, CDR2 YYNGEE. This CDR3 spans 13 amino acids. In DNA, the CDR3 is TGTGCCAGCAGCGTAGGCTCCACCAATGAGCAGTTCTTC. Translated, it gives CASSVGSTNEQFF.

This clonotype was seen only a few times. This sequence joins TRBV7-3 and TRBJ1-1, with 8 nucleotides matching TRBD1. The length of the CDR3 is 13 residues. Trimming cost V 2 bases and J 8 bases; bases outside gene matches: 4. Per germline, CDR1 SGHTA and CDR2 FQGTGA. CDR3 nucleotide sequence: TGTGCCAGCAGCTTACAGGGGGCGCGGGAAGCTTTCTTT. This codes for CASSLQGAREAFF. Together with reference TRBV7-3 and TRBJ1-1, the CDR3 gives the full variable domain: GAGVSQTPSNKVTEKGKYVELRCDPISGHTALYWYRQSLGQGPEFLIYFQGTGAADDSGLPNDRFFAVRPEGSVSTLKIQRTERGDSAVYLCASSLQGAREAFFGQGTRLTVV.